The next 9 T cell receptor beta chains were all read from a single sample in a study of cytomegalovirus exposure and HLA in healthy donors. The PCR ran on 60 Vbeta and 13 Jbeta primers. Assay: immunoSEQ multiplex PCR; the TCRdb copy retains only in-frame clones and omits some. The repertoire holds under 200,000 clones, with around 75% as singletons. Sequencing used PBMCs. These receptor sequences come from a female donor in good health and CMV-seronegative.

The chain employs TRBV10-3 and TRBJ2-3; 16 bases line up with TRBD2. CDR3 length equals 16 residues. J lost 4 bases, V lost 7 bases, and 5 bases had no gene match. Germline loops: CDR1 ENHRY, CDR2 SYGVKD. The CDR3 DNA is TGTGCCATCATGGGGACTAGCGGGAGGGCCGCAGATACGCAGTATTTT. It encodes CAIMGTSGRAADTQYF.

The chain carries TRBV2 and TRBJ1-5, with D perhaps matching TRBD1 (5 bases). CDR1 SNHLY and CDR2 FYNNEI come from the germline V gene. Trimming removed 6 bases from V and 6 bases from J, with 12 bases in between. The CDR3 loop spans 13 amino acids. The CDR3 DNA is TGTGCCAGCAGGGGGAGCGGGGCTCAGCCCCAGCATTTT. Its protein product is CASRGSGAQPQHF.

The V and J genes are TRBV2 and TRBJ1-2; TRBD1 matches 7 bases. The CDR3 is 13 amino acids. Germline-derived CDR1 and CDR2 are SNHLY and FYNNEI. V was pared by 5 bases and J by 3 bases, with 3 bases of the junction left unmatched. The CDR3 bases are TGTGCCAGCAGTTCAGACAGGGACTATGGCTACACCTTC. As protein: CASSSDRDYGYTF.

DNA of the CDR3: TGCAGCGTTGCCGACGGGTATGGCTACACCTTC. It specifies CSVADGYGYTF. The rearrangement uses TRBV29-1 and TRBJ1-2; D gene unclear. V dropped 4 bases and J dropped 5 bases, with 8 bases sitting between them. Per the germline V gene, CDR1 is SQVTM and CDR2 is ANQGSEA. This CDR3 spans 11 amino acids.

The chain couples TRBV18 to TRBJ1-2, with D tentatively TRBD1 (6 bases). The CDR3 totals 13 residues. The germline V gene encodes CDR1 KGHSH and CDR2 LQKENI. Trimming cost V 5 bases and J 4 bases, with 11 bases left between them. The CDR3 nucleotides are TGTGCCAGCTCATCGGGACAAGCCTATGGCTACACCTTC. Translated: CASSSGQAYGYTF.

This clone was counted between two and nine times. This chain joins TRBV9 and TRBJ1-1; no reliable D call. Germline V lookup: CDR1 SGDLS, CDR2 YYNGEE. The CDR3 covers 13 residues. V dropped 4 bases and J dropped 1 base, with 8 bases sitting between them. The DNA for the CDR3 is TGTGCCAGCAGCTCCCAAAAGAACACTGAAGCTTTCTTT. The encoded protein is CASSSQKNTEAFF.

The chain employs TRBV10-2 and TRBJ1-4; no clear D gene. Between the trimmed V and J ends, which lost 8 bases and 10 bases, there was a span of 17 bases. CDR3 length: 13 amino acids. Germline assignment: CDR1 WSHSY and CDR2 SAAADI. For the CDR3, the DNA is TGCGCCAGCCACGAGGGTTTGGATGGAAAACTGTTTTTT. Protein sequence: CASHEGLDGKLFF.

The chain recombines TRBV5-1 with TRBJ2-7, with 12 bases aligning to TRBD2. Germline CDR1 SGHRS, CDR2 YFSETQ. The CDR3 loop spans 13 amino acids. Losses at the gene ends were 4 bases for V and 4 bases for J; bases not matched to a gene: 0. The CDR3 region has the DNA TGCGCCAGCAGCGGACTAGCGGGATACGAGCAGTACTTC. The encoded protein is CASSGLAGYEQYF.

The chain uses TRBV4-3 and TRBJ2-5; 7 bases map to TRBD1. V lost 6 bases to trimming and J lost 6 bases; unmatched junction nucleotides: 7. Per germline, CDR1 LGHNA and CDR2 YSLEER. This CDR3 is built from 13 residues. CDR3 protein: CASSPSTGKTQYF. CDR3 DNA sequence: TGCGCCAGCAGTCCCTCGACAGGGAAGACCCAGTACTTC.